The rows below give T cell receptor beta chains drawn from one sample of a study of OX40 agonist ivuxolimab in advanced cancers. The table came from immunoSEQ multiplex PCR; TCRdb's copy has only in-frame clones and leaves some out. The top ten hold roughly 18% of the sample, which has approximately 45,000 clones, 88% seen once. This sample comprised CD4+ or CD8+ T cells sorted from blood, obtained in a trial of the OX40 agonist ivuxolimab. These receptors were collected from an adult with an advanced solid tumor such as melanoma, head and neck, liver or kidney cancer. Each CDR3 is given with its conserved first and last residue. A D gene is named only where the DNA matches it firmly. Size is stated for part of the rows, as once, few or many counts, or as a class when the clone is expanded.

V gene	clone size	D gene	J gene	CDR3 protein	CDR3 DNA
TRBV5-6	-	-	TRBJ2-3	CASSLGGGGTDTQYF	TGTGCCAGCAGCTTGGGAGGGGGTGGCACAGATACGCAGTATTTT
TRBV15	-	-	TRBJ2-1	CATSLDRRIVDEQFF	TGTGCCACCAGCTTGGACAGACGAATTGTCGATGAGCAGTTCTTC
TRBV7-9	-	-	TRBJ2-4	CASSSSRGENIQYF	TGTGCCAGCAGCTCAAGCAGGGGGGAAAACATTCAGTACTTC
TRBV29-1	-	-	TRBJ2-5	CSVEGGTREETQYF	TGCAGCGTTGAAGGGGGCACCCGTGAAGAGACCCAGTACTTC
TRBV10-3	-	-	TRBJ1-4	CAIKAGTEDEKLFF	TGTGCCATCAAAGCCGGGACCGAAGATGAAAAACTGTTTTTT
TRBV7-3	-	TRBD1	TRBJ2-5	CASSSGQVQETQYF	TGTGCCAGCAGCTCCGGACAGGTTCAAGAGACCCAGTACTTC
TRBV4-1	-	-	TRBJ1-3	CASSQDAGLGNTIYF	TGCGCCAGCAGCCAAGACGCGGGGCTTGGAAACACCATATATTTT
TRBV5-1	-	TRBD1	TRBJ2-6	CASSSGQGISGANVLTF	TGCGCCAGCAGCTCCGGACAGGGAATTTCTGGGGCCAACGTCCTGACTTTC
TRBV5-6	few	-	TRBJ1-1	CASSLGRAEAFF	TGTGCCAGCAGCTTGGGTAGGGCTGAAGCTTTCTTT
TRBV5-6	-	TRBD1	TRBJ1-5	CASSLGTGRQPQHF	TGTGCCAGCAGCTTGGGGACAGGAAGACAGCCCCAGCATTTT
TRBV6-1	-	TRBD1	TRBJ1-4	CASSGGQALREKLFF	TGTGCCAGCAGTGGGGGACAGGCCCTAAGGGAAAAACTGTTTTTT
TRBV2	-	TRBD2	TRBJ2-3	CASSDTLAPSTDTQYF	TGTGCCAGCAGTGACACACTAGCGCCAAGCACAGATACGCAGTATTTT
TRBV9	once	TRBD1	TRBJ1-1	CASSARQGGTEAFF	TGTGCCAGCAGCGCCAGACAGGGTGGGACTGAAGCTTTCTTT
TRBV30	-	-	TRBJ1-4	CAWSVPWVGAEAVSNEKLFF	TGTGCCTGGAGTGTACCGTGGGTAGGGGCCGAAGCAGTTTCTAATGAAAAACTGTTTTTT
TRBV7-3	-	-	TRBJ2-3	CASSFGGDTQYF	TGTGCCAGCAGCTTTGGGGGAGATACGCAGTATTTT
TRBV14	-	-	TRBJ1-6	CASSIGGHPNSPLHF	TGTGCCAGCAGCATCGGCGGGCACCCGAATTCACCCCTCCACTTT
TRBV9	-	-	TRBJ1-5	CASNTDGENQPQHF	TGTGCCAGCAACACGGACGGAGAAAATCAGCCCCAGCATTTT
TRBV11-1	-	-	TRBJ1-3	CASSAGLGSWSTIYF	TGTGCCAGCAGCGCCGGGCTGGGTTCCTGGTCCACCATATATTTT
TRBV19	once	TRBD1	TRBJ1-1	CASSDIRQGGGVNTEAFF	TGTGCCAGTTCCGATATAAGACAGGGTGGTGGTGTGAACACTGAAGCTTTCTTT
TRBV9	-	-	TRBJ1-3	CASSVDVDSSGNTIYF	TGTGCCAGCAGCGTAGATGTCGACAGCTCTGGAAACACCATATATTTT
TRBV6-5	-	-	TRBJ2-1	CASSLGGYYNEQFF	TGTGCCAGCAGTTTAGGAGGATACTACAATGAGCAGTTCTTC
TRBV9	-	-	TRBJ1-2	CASSVSGGPSLYGYTF	TGTGCCAGCAGCGTAAGCGGGGGGCCCTCCCTATATGGCTACACCTTC
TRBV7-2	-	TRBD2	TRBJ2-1	CASSLDLLAGDHYNEQFF	TGTGCCAGCAGCTTAGACCTTCTAGCGGGGGACCACTACAATGAGCAGTTCTTC
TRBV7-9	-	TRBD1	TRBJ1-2	CASSLGTGFYGYTF	TGTGCCAGCAGCTTAGGGACAGGGTTCTATGGCTACACCTTC
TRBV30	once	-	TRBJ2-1	CAWSEGFEQFF	TGTGCCTGGAGTGAAGGGTTCGAGCAGTTCTTC
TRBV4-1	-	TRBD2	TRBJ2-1	CASSVPGTSGNEQFF	TGCGCCAGCAGCGTTCCCGGGACTAGCGGTAATGAGCAGTTCTTC
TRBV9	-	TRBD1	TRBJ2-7	CASSPRGGRSYEQYF	TGTGCCAGCAGCCCCCGAGGGGGCCGATCCTACGAGCAGTACTTC
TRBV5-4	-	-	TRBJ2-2	CASSLGGTGELFF	TGTGCCAGCAGCCTGGGGGGCACCGGGGAGCTGTTTTTT
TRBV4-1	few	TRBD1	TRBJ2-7	CASSQAQGVSDEQYF	TGCGCCAGCAGCCAAGCCCAGGGGGTTAGCGACGAGCAGTACTTC
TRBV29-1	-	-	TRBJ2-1	CSVGGIFPYNEQFF	TGCAGCGTTGGAGGGATCTTCCCCTACAATGAGCAGTTCTTC
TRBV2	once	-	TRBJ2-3	CASTPWPPTDTQYF	TGTGCCAGCACTCCCTGGCCTCCCACAGATACGCAGTATTTT
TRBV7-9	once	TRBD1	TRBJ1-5	CASSSTDRDGNQPQHF	TGTGCCAGCAGCTCCACCGACAGGGATGGCAATCAGCCCCAGCATTTT
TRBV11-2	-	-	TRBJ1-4	CASSLDTWGRNEKLFF	TGTGCCAGCAGCTTAGATACATGGGGGCGCAATGAAAAACTGTTTTTT
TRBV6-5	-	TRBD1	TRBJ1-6	CASRPDRGRNSPLHF	TGTGCCAGCAGACCGGACAGGGGGCGAAATTCACCCCTCCACTTT
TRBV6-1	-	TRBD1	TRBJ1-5	CASSAGQVGGPQHF	TGTGCCAGCAGTGCCGGACAGGTTGGGGGGCCCCAGCATTTT
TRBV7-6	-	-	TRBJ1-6	CASSETENNSPLHF	TGTGCCAGCAGCGAGACGGAGAATAATTCACCCCTCCACTTT
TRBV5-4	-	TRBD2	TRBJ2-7	CASNSGGANEQYF	TGTGCCAGCAATAGCGGGGGGGCCAACGAGCAGTACTTC
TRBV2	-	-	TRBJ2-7	CASTMNYEQYF	TGTGCCAGCACCATGAACTACGAGCAGTACTTC
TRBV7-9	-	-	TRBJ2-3	CASSSEYHTQYF	TGTGCCAGCAGCTCGGAGTATCATACGCAGTATTTT
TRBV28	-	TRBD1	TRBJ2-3	CASSPGQAFLTDTQYF	TGTGCCAGCAGCCCGGGACAGGCTTTCCTCACAGATACGCAGTATTTT
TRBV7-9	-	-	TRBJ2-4	CASSLGVAVEAYKNIQYF	TGTGCCAGCAGCTTAGGGGTGGCAGTCGAGGCTTACAAAAACATTCAGTACTTC
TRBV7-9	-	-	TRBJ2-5	CASSLEGATEETQYF	TGTGCCAGCAGCTTAGAAGGCGCGACAGAAGAGACCCAGTACTTC
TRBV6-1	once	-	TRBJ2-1	CASSLTGGTNNEQFF	TGTGCCAGCAGTCTTACAGGGGGGACTAACAATGAGCAGTTCTTC
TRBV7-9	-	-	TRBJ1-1	CASSLSVATEAFF	TGTGCCAGCAGCCTTTCCGTTGCCACTGAAGCTTTCTTT
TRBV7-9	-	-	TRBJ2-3	CASSLTDPYGTSTDTQYF	TGTGCCAGCAGCTTAACAGACCCTTACGGGACTAGCACAGATACGCAGTATTTT
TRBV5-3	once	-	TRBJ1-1	CASTIRGNTEAFF	TGTGCCAGCACCATTAGGGGGAACACTGAAGCTTTCTTT
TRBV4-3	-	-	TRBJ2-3	CASSQAGTENTDTQYF	TGCGCCAGCAGCCAAGCTGGGACTGAGAACACAGATACGCAGTATTTT
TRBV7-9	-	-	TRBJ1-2	CASSLDYRTLNTF	TGTGCCAGCAGCTTAGATTATAGGACACTGAACACCTTC
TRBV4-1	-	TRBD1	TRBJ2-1	CASSQDQGANEQFF	TGCGCCAGCAGCCAAGATCAGGGGGCAAATGAGCAGTTCTTC
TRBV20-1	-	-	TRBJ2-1	CSARDLGEQFF	TGCAGTGCTAGAGATTTAGGTGAGCAGTTCTTC
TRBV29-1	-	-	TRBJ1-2	CSVDGQEGYGYTF	TGCAGCGTTGATGGGCAGGAGGGTTATGGCTACACCTTC
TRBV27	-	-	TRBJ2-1	CASSLTGEPYNEQFF	TGTGCCAGCAGTTTAACCGGGGAGCCCTACAATGAGCAGTTCTTC
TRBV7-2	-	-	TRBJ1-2	CASSDAYTMYGYTF	TGTGCCAGCAGCGACGCCTACACTATGTATGGCTACACCTTC
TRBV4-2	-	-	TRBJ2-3	CASSQVDEDTQYF	TGTGCCAGCAGCCAAGTTGACGAGGATACGCAGTATTTT